One and the same sample provided the 23 T cell receptor beta chains below, sequenced in a study of blood T cell repertoires in COVID-19. The method was immunoSEQ multiplex PCR; TCRdb's version includes in-frame clones alone and lacks a portion of them. The table has around 35,000 clones, around 87% seen once; the top ten hold around 40%. The sequencing sample was made of peripheral blood. Source of these receptors: a human donor in a cohort sampled during active COVID-19.

To note about this clone: Relative to the germline gene, one junction end is altered; a read error may explain this. The rearrangement links TRBV5-1 to TRBJ1-4; the match to TRBD1 covers 7 bases. Per germline, CDR1 SGHRS and CDR2 YFSETQ. The CDR3 totals 14 residues. The CDR3 nucleotides read TGCGCCAGCAGATTGGGACAGTTTAATGAAAAACTGTTTTTT. Protein: CASRLGQFNEKLFF. Drawing the rest from reference TRBV5-1 and TRBJ1-4, the complete variable domain is KAGVTQTPRYLIKTRGQQVTLSCSPISGHRSVSWYQQTPGQGLQFLFEYFSETQRNKGNFPGRFSGRQFSNSRSEMNVSTLELGDSALYLCASRLGQFNEKLFFGSGTQLSVL.

Turning to this clone: The junction departs from the called germline gene at one end, perhaps through a read error. V and J are TRBV7-7 and TRBJ2-1; TRBD1 aligns across 9 bases. CDR1 and CDR2 from the germline V gene are SSHAT and FNYEAQ (reference sequence). The CDR3 is made up of 15 amino acids. CDR3 coding DNA: TGTGCTAGCAGCACCGGACAGGGGTATAATAATGAGCAGTTCTTC. This encodes CASSTGQGYNNEQFF.

The chain carries TRBV19 and TRBJ2-1; 7 bases fit TRBD1. The V segment lost 4 bases and the J segment 0 bases; nucleotides outside the gene matches: 6. CDR3 length equals 16 residues. Germline V gives CDR1 LNHDA, CDR2 SQIVND (reference sequence). CDR3 nucleotides: TGTGCCAGTAGTAACATACGGACAGGCTCCTACAATGAGCAGTTCTTC. Its translation: CASSNIRTGSYNEQFF.

The genes are TRBV5-8 and TRBJ1-5; no clear D gene. CDR1 and CDR2 from the germline V gene are SGHTS and YDEGEE. The CDR3 runs to 13 residues. V was clipped by 1 base and J by 6 bases, with 8 bases between them. The CDR3 reads CASSLQSGQPQHF. The CDR3, as DNA: TGTGCCAGCAGCTTGCAAAGCGGTCAGCCCCAGCATTTT.

V usage is TRBV5-1 and J usage is TRBJ2-2; 7 bases are shared with TRBD1. CDR1 and CDR2 from the germline V gene are SGHRS and YFSETQ. The CDR3 consists of 15 residues. The J segment lost 2 bases and the V segment lost 5 bases, leaving 6 bases of the junction unmatched. CDR3 sequence: CASRTGTANTGELFF. DNA for the CDR3: TGCGCCAGCAGAACCGGGACAGCCAACACCGGGGAGCTGTTTTTT.

V is TRBV7-2 and J is TRBJ1-1, with 7 bases that match TRBD1. CDR1 is SGHTA, CDR2 FQGNSA, per germline. J lost 2 bases, V lost 6 bases, and 6 bases had no gene match. This CDR3 contains 14 residues. CDR3 residues: CASSLYRGNTEAFF. The DNA for the CDR3 is TGTGCCAGCAGTTTGTACAGGGGTAACACTGAAGCTTTCTTT.

This chain links TRBV4-3 with TRBJ2-7, with D possibly matching TRBD2 (6 bases). Per germline, CDR1 LGHNA and CDR2 YSLEER. V lost 0 bases and J 4 bases, leaving 13 bases between the germline ends. The CDR3 runs to 15 residues. This CDR3 reads CASSQDITSPYEQYF. The CDR3 DNA sequence: TGCGCCAGCAGCCAAGATATCACTAGCCCTTACGAGCAGTACTTC.

J is TRBJ2-5 and V is TRBV29-1; TRBD2 is a possible D gene (6 bases). The CDR3 runs 14 residues. Between the trimmed V and J ends, which lost 7 bases and 2 bases, there was a span of 17 bases. Germline CDR1 is SQVTM and CDR2 is ANQGSEA. CDR3 in DNA: TGCAGCGGATGGGGGGTGGGATTACAAGAGACCCAGTACTTC. Amino acids: CSGWGVGLQETQYF.

This clone was recorded once. The V and J genes are TRBV6-2 or TRBV6-3 and TRBJ1-5; 7 bases are a match to TRBD1. V lost 2 bases, J lost 6 bases, and 7 bases stayed unmatched. The CDR3 covers 15 residues. CDR1 is MNHEY and CDR2 is SVGEGT in the germline V gene. CDR3 bases: TGTGCCAGCAGTTACGACAGGGTGAAAAGTCAGCCCCAGCATTTT. Translation: CASSYDRVKSQPQHF.

V usage is TRBV5-1 and J usage is TRBJ2-7; 8 bases line up with TRBD2. CDR1 and CDR2 from the germline V gene are SGHRS and YFSETQ. The trim removed 0 bases at V and 5 bases at J, leaving 4 bases unmatched. The CDR3 covers 14 residues. The DNA of the CDR3 is TGCGCCAGCAGCTTGGGCAGCGGGAGAAACGAGCAGTACTTC. The encoded protein is CASSLGSGRNEQYF. Full variable domain (remainder filled in from reference TRBV5-1 and TRBJ2-7): KAGVTQTPRYLIKTRGQQVTLSCSPISGHRSVSWYQQTPGQGLQFLFEYFSETQRNKGNFPGRFSGRQFSNSRSEMNVSTLELGDSALYLCASSLGSGRNEQYFGPGTRLTVT.

The chain carries TRBV4-3 and TRBJ1-4; D unresolved. V shed 0 bases and J shed 8 bases, with 7 bases lying between them. From germline, CDR1 is LGHNA and CDR2 YSLEER. The CDR3 is 13 residues long. CDR3 in amino acids: CASSQDAGEKLFF. CDR3 nucleotides: TGCGCCAGCAGCCAAGATGCGGGCGAAAAACTGTTTTTT.

Written as DNA, the CDR3 is TGTGCCACCAGTGATAATGGGAGTAATGGCTACACCTTC. It encodes CATSDNGSNGYTF. The chain links TRBV24-1 to TRBJ1-2; D remains unclear. V lost 3 bases and J lost 6, with 10 bases in between. This CDR3 region has 13 residues. Per germline, CDR1 KGHDR and CDR2 SFDVKD.

The count of this clone is one. The V call is TRBV6-5, the J call TRBJ2-7, with 7 bases lining up with TRBD1. V shed 2 bases, J shed 0 bases, and the junction held 7 bases outside the gene matches. Looked up from germline, CDR1 is MNHEY and CDR2 is SVGAGI. The CDR3 is made up of 16 amino acids. CDR3 sequence (DNA): TGTGCCAGCAGTTACGCCTTCGGGGACAGCTCCTACGAGCAGTACTTC. As protein: CASSYAFGDSSYEQYF.

The J gene is TRBJ2-3, the V gene TRBV11-3; TRBD2 matches at 14 bases. The CDR3 has 18 amino acids. Germline CDR1 is SGHNT and CDR2 is YENEEA. The V segment lost 5 bases and the J segment 1 base; nucleotides outside the gene matches: 8. The CDR3 DNA sequence: TGTGCCAGCAGCGCGGGACTAGCGGGGGCCCTTCGCACAGATACGCAGTATTTT. Protein: CASSAGLAGALRTDTQYF. Combining the CDR3 with reference TRBV11-3 and TRBJ2-3 gives the whole variable domain EAGVVQSPRYKIIEKKQPVAFWCNPISGHNTLYWYLQNLGQGPELLIRYENEEAVDDSQLPKDRFSAERLKGVDSTLKIQPAELGDSAVYLCASSAGLAGALRTDTQYFGPGTRLTVL.

DNA for the CDR3: TGCGCCAGCAGCCAATCGGGACTAGTGGGCGAGACCCAGTACTTC. It yields the protein CASSQSGLVGETQYF. The V gene is TRBV4-3, the J gene TRBJ2-5, with 8 bases aligning to TRBD2. V gave up 2 bases and J gave up 5 bases; unmatched junction bases: 7. Germline V lookup: CDR1 LGHNA, CDR2 YSLEER. CDR3 length equals 15 residues.

This chain uses TRBV5-4 with TRBJ1-4; 7 bases agree with TRBD1. CDR3 length equals 15 residues. The germline V gene encodes CDR1 SGHNT and CDR2 YYREEE (reference sequence). With V trimmed by 4 bases and J by 6 bases, 9 bases remained unmatched. CDR3 in amino acids: CASSKSRDSYEKLFF. The CDR3 DNA reads as TGTGCCAGCAGCAAATCCCGGGACAGCTATGAAAAACTGTTTTTT. The full variable domain, in which reference TRBV5-4 and TRBJ1-4 provide the parts outside the CDR3, is ETGVTQSPTHLIKTRGQQVTLRCSSQSGHNTVSWYQQALGQGPQFIFQYYREEENGRGNFPPRFSGLQFPNYSSELNVNALELDDSALYLCASSKSRDSYEKLFFGSGTQLSVL.

The chain combines TRBV9 with TRBJ2-7; 7 bases map to TRBD1. The germline V gene has CDR1 SGDLS and CDR2 YYNGEE. J was trimmed by 0 bases and V by 0 bases; bases with no gene match: 6. CDR3 length equals 16 residues. The CDR3, as DNA: TGTGCCAGCAGCGTAGGAGGGGGCTCCAGCTCCTACGAGCAGTACTTC. Its translation is CASSVGGGSSSYEQYF.

This clone was counted only a few times. CDR3 in DNA: TGTGCCAGTAGTTCAGATGACAGGGGGATGGTAGGCGAGCAGTACTTC. Translating it yields CASSSDDRGMVGEQYF. This chain links TRBV19 with TRBJ2-7; 9 nucleotides line up with TRBD1. This CDR3 has 16 residues. After removal of 5 bases from V and 6 bases from J, the junction contained 14 bases not matched to a gene. Germline V gene sequence: CDR1 LNHDA, CDR2 SQIVND (reference sequence).

CDR3 DNA: TGCAGCGTTGAAGATTGGCAGAGGGGGATGAACACTGAAGCTTTCTTT. Protein: CSVEDWQRGMNTEAFF. The rearrangement uses TRBV29-1 and TRBJ1-1; TRBD1 might be the D (6 bases). Germline loops: CDR1 SQVTM, CDR2 ANQGSEA. Deletions cut 0 bases from V and 0 bases from J, with 14 bases between. The CDR3 covers 16 residues.

This clone occurred once. The chain recombines TRBV11-2 with TRBJ2-3, with 9 bases that match TRBD2. The CDR3 spans 15 residues. The V and J ends lost 6 bases and 7 bases, in that order; junction bases with no gene match: 11. CDR1 SGHAT and CDR2 FQNNGV come from the germline V gene. In DNA form, the CDR3 reads TGTGCCAGCAGAATAATAGCGGGGGCCGGAAATACGCAGTATTTT. Translation: CASRIIAGAGNTQYF.

The chain combines TRBV27 with TRBJ2-2; 8 nucleotides match TRBD2. The CDR3 spans 15 residues. The germline V gene encodes CDR1 MNHEY and CDR2 SMNVEV (reference sequence). V lost 5 bases and J lost 5; bases outside the gene matches: 7. The DNA for the CDR3 is TGTGCCAGCAGTAAGACGGGAGGGTGGACCGGGGAGCTGTTTTTT. Translation gives CASSKTGGWTGELFF.

The gene calls are TRBV7-2 and TRBJ2-7; 8 bases fit TRBD1. The CDR3 sequence is 14 residues long. In germline, CDR1 is SGHTA, CDR2 FQGNSA. Trimming at V came to 5 bases and at J to 3 bases, leaving 6 bases not matched to a gene. The CDR3 is CASSQRQGLYEQYF. In DNA form, the CDR3 reads TGTGCCAGCAGCCAACGACAGGGGCTCTACGAGCAGTACTTC.

The J gene is TRBJ1-1, the V gene TRBV28; 7 bases line up with TRBD1. The germline V gene has CDR1 MDHEN and CDR2 SYDVKM. This CDR3 region has 15 residues. V lost 4 bases to trimming and J lost 1 base; unmatched junction nucleotides: 6. The CDR3 bases are TGTGCCAGCAGTTACCCGCGACAGGGGAACACTGAAGCTTTCTTT. Its translation: CASSYPRQGNTEAFF.